The entry below describes one T cell receptor (beta chain). What it recognizes is unknown. The data were taken from a study of T cell responses to AZD1222 COVID-19 vaccine. Repertoires were generated with immunoSEQ multiplex PCR, while TCRdb's copy carries only in-frame clones and drops some. The sample records some 81,000 clones, under 95% being singletons. Points from the study as a whole: The donor cohort was predominantly white British with a female majority, and clonal diversity may have been underestimated.

From germline, CDR1 is SGHTA and CDR2 FQGNSA. CDR3 length equals 16 residues. Trimming removed 0 bases at V and 2 bases at J, with 14 bases between. The chain employs TRBV7-2 and TRBJ2-7; maybe TRBD1 (6 bases). The receptor was derived from an adult who received the AZD1222 COVID-19 vaccine. The material was peripheral blood, obtained 28 days after the second AZD1222 dose. In DNA, the CDR3 is TGTGCCAGCAGCTTAGCGGGGGCAAACCCGGCCTACGAGCAGTACTTC. Protein: CASSLAGANPAYEQYF.